This T cell receptor beta chain comes out of a study of control samples from healthy donors and cancer patients. Repertoires were generated with immunoSEQ multiplex PCR, while TCRdb's copy carries only in-frame clones and drops some. The profile shows 150,000 or so clones, about 93% of them singletons. The sample consisted of blood. The clonotype originates from a woman aged 55-75 years in good health.

The CDR3 DNA reads as TGTGCCAGCAGCTTAGTGGAATGGGCTAGCGGGGCCGGGGAGCTGTTTTTT. The encoded protein is CASSLVEWASGAGELFF. J is TRBJ2-2 and V is TRBV7-2; 9 bases line up with TRBD2. CDR3 length: 17 amino acids. V was pared by 1 base and J by 6 bases, with 9 bases of the junction left unmatched. Germline V gene sequence: CDR1 SGHTA, CDR2 FQGNSA.